This is a list of T cell receptor beta chains from one sample in a study of a mutant IDH1 vaccine in newly diagnosed glioma. Here immunoSEQ multiplex PCR was the method, and the copy in TCRdb shows in-frame clones only, minus some. The sample holds about 70,000 clones, 83% seen once. The sample was peripheral blood mononuclear cells (PBMCs), taken from a glioma patient treated with radiotherapy, temozolomide or both. The source of these receptors is a woman aged 18-35 years with glioma. Some clones in this sample may be carry-over from other donors' samples. Each CDR3 is given with its conserved first and last residue.

cdr3_length v_call cdr3_aa
14 TRBV5-1 CASSLELAADTQYF
15 TRBV27 CASRRTASTFYEAFF
15 TRBV9 CASSVGGGALTEQFF
16 TRBV6-1 CASSARGIWSYNEQFF
16 TRBV5-1 CASSPDGANSNQPQHF
14 TRBV6-1 CASLVGRANTEAFF
13 TRBV4-1 CASSPGLGYEQYF
15 TRBV7-2 CASSFRGLAIEKLFF
15 TRBV10-3 CAISESGAGANVLTF
13 TRBV19 CASSIGRSYEQYF
15 TRBV5-6 CASSPVTEGPYEQYF
15 TRBV5-4 CASSLGAGPTYEQYF
12 TRBV5-1 CASSLDRDGYTF
12 TRBV6-5 CASSSGGPEAFF
14 TRBV10-3 CAIRDGGSQETQYF
15 TRBV6-4 CASSESGGPNQPQHF
13 TRBV11-2 CASSLGQGDEQYF
19 TRBV4-1 CASSPGLAGGRFTYNEQFF
13 TRBV11-3 CASSLKGRAEAFF
16 TRBV5-4 CASSLGGGVRNTEAFF
17 TRBV4-2 CASSQVIAGRNTGELFF
12 TRBV10-3 CAIGQGPYEQYF
13 TRBV30 CAWSAVYQYEQYF
13 TRBV5-1 CASRELSTGELFF
16 TRBV5-6 CASSLGRGAGVETQYF
14 TRBV27 CASSFGTGVSPLHF
13 TRBV11-3 CASSLGGQRPQHF
14 TRBV27 CASNRRAAPNEQFF
14 TRBV9 CASSVPYSAGELFF
14 TRBV7-2 CASSLGQGLEELFF
14 TRBV5-1 CASSLSRTNTEAFF
13 TRBV6-4 CASSRALEGEQFF
13 TRBV9 CASSVEGKTEAFF
14 TRBV4-3 CASSQKGAGTEAFF
12 TRBV6-1 CASSLAKNIQYF
11 TRBV2 CASSPSYEQYF
14 TRBV5-4 CASSGAIGDTEAFF
18 TRBV5-1 CASSLGSALTSGANVLTF
14 TRBV7-9 CASSPTRGENEQFF
13 TRBV30 CASRTGQNTEAFF
14 TRBV19 CASIPQAGWRGYTF
13 TRBV6-6 CASSYGSIYGYTF
12 TRBV19 CASSETLYEQYF
12 TRBV29-1 CSVDVAADTQYF